This T cell receptor beta chain was identified in a study of blood T cell repertoires in COVID-19. Study-wide context: Collection of acute and convalescent COVID-19 samples took place in the United States, Italy and Spain.

The CDR3 consists of 16 residues. Germline CDR1 and CDR2: MNHEY and SMNVEV (reference sequence). V was clipped by 6 bases and J by 4 bases, with 19 bases between them. Cohort 3 recovery required two negative PCRs, clearance, or symptom resolution. The table came from immunoSEQ multiplex PCR; TCRdb's copy has only in-frame clones and leaves some out. In the table there are hundreds of thousands of clones, around 90% of which are singletons. The chain uses TRBV27 and TRBJ2-1, with D tentatively TRBD1 (6 bases). The sample taken for sequencing was PBMCs or T cells enriched from blood (not recorded which). The receptor's source is a woman younger than 45 who had recovered from COVID-19. CDR3: CASRYTGGRGYNEQFF. The CDR3 nucleotides read TGTGCCAGCAGATACACTGGGGGCAGGGGATACAATGAGCAGTTCTTC.